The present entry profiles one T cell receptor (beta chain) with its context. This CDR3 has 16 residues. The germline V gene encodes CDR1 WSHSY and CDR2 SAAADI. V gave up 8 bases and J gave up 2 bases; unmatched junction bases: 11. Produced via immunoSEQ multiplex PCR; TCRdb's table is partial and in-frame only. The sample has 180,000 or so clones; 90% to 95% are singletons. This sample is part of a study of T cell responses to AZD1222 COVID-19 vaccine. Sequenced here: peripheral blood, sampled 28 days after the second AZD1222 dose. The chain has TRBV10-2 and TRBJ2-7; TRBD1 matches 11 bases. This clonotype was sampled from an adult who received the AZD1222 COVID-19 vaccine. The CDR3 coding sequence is TGCGCCAGCCACCCCGTCCGGGACAGGGGGGCCTACGAGCAGTACTTC. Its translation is CASHPVRDRGAYEQYF.